A single sample is the source of the 7 T cell receptor beta chains below, sequenced in a study of blood T cell repertoires in COVID-19. Assay used: immunoSEQ multiplex PCR; TCRdb lists only in-frame clones, some missing. The repertoire has roughly 99,000 clones, more than 70% of them found once; the top ten carry approximately 4.3%. The source material was peripheral blood. Source of these receptors: a man in his 70s with acute or convalescent COVID-19.

This rearrangement joins TRBV3-1 (or the pseudogene TRBV3-2) to TRBJ1-3; 7 nucleotides line up with TRBD1. CDR3 length equals 14 residues. V gave up 5 bases and J gave up 4 bases; unmatched junction bases: 5. Germline V CDR1 and CDR2: LGHDT, YNNKEL (reference sequence). As DNA, the CDR3 is TGTGCCAGCAGCTCCCAGGGGGGCGGAAACACCATATATTTT. Encoded protein: CASSSQGGGNTIYF.

The rearrangement links TRBV5-5 to TRBJ1-2; D possibly corresponds to TRBD1 (5 bases). Germline lookup yields CDR1 SGHKS and CDR2 YYEKEE (reference sequence). V was clipped by 0 bases and J by 6 bases, with 12 bases between them. The CDR3 has 14 amino acids. The CDR3 spells CASSLGTGGDGYTF. In nucleotides, the CDR3 is TGTGCCAGCAGCTTGGGGACGGGGGGAGATGGCTACACCTTC. Drawing the rest from reference TRBV5-5 and TRBJ1-2, the complete variable domain is DAGVTQSPTHLIKTRGQQVTLRCSPISGHKSVSWYQQVLGQGPQFIFQYYEKEERGRGNFPDRFSARQFPNYSSELNVNALLLGDSALYLCASSLGTGGDGYTFGSGTRLTVV.

This clone occurred a few times. The V gene is TRBV5-1, the J gene TRBJ2-1; 7 positions match TRBD2. Per the germline V gene, CDR1 is SGHRS and CDR2 is YFSETQ. The V segment lost 4 bases and the J segment 8 bases; nucleotides outside the gene matches: 6. The CDR3 extends over 13 amino acids. The CDR3, as DNA: TGCGCCAGCAGCCCTGGAACTAGCGATGAGCAGTTCTTC. Its translation: CASSPGTSDEQFF.

The chain couples TRBV6-2 or TRBV6-3 to TRBJ1-2; D is unclear. The germline V gene has CDR1 MNHEY and CDR2 SVGEGT. The V gene lost 6 bases and the J gene lost 8 bases, with 10 bases spanning the gap. The CDR3 contains 11 residues. The CDR3 DNA reads as TGTGCCAGCAGCAAGGGAGACGGCTACACCTTC. Protein product: CASSKGDGYTF.

The gene calls are TRBV7-3 and TRBJ2-6; TRBD2 is a possible D gene (6 bases). V was trimmed by 1 base and J by 2 bases, leaving 15 bases between them. Germline assignment: CDR1 SGHTA and CDR2 FQGTGA. CDR3 size: 18 residues. DNA of the CDR3: TGTGCCAGCAGCTTAAAGGGCTTGGGCGGGGCTGGGGCCAACGTCCTGACTTTC. It is translated as CASSLKGLGGAGANVLTF.

This clone was counted between two and nine times. The chain joins TRBV29-1 to TRBJ1-1; D gene ambiguous. The CDR3 extends over 10 amino acids. V lost 7 bases to trimming and J lost 3 bases, with 6 bases between them. CDR1 SQVTM and CDR2 ANQGSEA come from the germline V gene. CDR3 nucleotide sequence: TGCAGCGGCCGGGACACTGAAGCTTTCTTT. This encodes CSGRDTEAFF.

The V gene is TRBV21-1, the J gene TRBJ2-2; TRBD2 reflects the table's D call only, with no check against the DNA. TRBV21-1 is a pseudogene locus. This CDR3 contains 14 residues. The CDR3 DNA sequence: TGTGCCAGCCCCGGAGGCCGCTACACCGGGGAGCTGTTTTTT. It is translated as CASPGGRYTGELFF.